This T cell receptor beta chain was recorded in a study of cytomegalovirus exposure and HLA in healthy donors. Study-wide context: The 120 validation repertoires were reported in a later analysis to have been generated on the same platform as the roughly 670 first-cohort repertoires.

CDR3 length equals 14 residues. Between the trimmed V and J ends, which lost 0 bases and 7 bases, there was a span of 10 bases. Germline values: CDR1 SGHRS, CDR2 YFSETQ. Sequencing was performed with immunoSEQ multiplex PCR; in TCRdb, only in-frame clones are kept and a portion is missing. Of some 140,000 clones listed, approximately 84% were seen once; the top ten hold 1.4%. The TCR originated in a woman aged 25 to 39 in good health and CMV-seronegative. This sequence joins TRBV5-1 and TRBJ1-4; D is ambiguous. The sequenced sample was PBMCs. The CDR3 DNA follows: TGCGCCAGCAGCTTGGTGGGCATGACTGAAAAACTGTTTTTT. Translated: CASSLVGMTEKLFF.